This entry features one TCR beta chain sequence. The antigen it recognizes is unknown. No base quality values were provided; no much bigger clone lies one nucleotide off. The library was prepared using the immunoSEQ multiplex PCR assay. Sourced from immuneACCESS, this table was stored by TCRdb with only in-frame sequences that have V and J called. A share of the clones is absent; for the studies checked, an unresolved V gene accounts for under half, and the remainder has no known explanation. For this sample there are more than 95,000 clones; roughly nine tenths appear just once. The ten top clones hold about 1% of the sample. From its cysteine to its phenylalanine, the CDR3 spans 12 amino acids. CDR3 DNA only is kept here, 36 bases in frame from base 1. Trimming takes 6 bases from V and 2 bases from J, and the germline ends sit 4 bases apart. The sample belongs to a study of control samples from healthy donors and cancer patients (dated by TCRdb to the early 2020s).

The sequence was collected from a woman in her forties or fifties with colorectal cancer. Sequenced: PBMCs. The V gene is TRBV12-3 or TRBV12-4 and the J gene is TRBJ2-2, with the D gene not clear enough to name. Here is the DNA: TGTGCCAGCAGGCTTAACACCGGGGAGCTGTTTTTT. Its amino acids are CASRLNTGELFF.